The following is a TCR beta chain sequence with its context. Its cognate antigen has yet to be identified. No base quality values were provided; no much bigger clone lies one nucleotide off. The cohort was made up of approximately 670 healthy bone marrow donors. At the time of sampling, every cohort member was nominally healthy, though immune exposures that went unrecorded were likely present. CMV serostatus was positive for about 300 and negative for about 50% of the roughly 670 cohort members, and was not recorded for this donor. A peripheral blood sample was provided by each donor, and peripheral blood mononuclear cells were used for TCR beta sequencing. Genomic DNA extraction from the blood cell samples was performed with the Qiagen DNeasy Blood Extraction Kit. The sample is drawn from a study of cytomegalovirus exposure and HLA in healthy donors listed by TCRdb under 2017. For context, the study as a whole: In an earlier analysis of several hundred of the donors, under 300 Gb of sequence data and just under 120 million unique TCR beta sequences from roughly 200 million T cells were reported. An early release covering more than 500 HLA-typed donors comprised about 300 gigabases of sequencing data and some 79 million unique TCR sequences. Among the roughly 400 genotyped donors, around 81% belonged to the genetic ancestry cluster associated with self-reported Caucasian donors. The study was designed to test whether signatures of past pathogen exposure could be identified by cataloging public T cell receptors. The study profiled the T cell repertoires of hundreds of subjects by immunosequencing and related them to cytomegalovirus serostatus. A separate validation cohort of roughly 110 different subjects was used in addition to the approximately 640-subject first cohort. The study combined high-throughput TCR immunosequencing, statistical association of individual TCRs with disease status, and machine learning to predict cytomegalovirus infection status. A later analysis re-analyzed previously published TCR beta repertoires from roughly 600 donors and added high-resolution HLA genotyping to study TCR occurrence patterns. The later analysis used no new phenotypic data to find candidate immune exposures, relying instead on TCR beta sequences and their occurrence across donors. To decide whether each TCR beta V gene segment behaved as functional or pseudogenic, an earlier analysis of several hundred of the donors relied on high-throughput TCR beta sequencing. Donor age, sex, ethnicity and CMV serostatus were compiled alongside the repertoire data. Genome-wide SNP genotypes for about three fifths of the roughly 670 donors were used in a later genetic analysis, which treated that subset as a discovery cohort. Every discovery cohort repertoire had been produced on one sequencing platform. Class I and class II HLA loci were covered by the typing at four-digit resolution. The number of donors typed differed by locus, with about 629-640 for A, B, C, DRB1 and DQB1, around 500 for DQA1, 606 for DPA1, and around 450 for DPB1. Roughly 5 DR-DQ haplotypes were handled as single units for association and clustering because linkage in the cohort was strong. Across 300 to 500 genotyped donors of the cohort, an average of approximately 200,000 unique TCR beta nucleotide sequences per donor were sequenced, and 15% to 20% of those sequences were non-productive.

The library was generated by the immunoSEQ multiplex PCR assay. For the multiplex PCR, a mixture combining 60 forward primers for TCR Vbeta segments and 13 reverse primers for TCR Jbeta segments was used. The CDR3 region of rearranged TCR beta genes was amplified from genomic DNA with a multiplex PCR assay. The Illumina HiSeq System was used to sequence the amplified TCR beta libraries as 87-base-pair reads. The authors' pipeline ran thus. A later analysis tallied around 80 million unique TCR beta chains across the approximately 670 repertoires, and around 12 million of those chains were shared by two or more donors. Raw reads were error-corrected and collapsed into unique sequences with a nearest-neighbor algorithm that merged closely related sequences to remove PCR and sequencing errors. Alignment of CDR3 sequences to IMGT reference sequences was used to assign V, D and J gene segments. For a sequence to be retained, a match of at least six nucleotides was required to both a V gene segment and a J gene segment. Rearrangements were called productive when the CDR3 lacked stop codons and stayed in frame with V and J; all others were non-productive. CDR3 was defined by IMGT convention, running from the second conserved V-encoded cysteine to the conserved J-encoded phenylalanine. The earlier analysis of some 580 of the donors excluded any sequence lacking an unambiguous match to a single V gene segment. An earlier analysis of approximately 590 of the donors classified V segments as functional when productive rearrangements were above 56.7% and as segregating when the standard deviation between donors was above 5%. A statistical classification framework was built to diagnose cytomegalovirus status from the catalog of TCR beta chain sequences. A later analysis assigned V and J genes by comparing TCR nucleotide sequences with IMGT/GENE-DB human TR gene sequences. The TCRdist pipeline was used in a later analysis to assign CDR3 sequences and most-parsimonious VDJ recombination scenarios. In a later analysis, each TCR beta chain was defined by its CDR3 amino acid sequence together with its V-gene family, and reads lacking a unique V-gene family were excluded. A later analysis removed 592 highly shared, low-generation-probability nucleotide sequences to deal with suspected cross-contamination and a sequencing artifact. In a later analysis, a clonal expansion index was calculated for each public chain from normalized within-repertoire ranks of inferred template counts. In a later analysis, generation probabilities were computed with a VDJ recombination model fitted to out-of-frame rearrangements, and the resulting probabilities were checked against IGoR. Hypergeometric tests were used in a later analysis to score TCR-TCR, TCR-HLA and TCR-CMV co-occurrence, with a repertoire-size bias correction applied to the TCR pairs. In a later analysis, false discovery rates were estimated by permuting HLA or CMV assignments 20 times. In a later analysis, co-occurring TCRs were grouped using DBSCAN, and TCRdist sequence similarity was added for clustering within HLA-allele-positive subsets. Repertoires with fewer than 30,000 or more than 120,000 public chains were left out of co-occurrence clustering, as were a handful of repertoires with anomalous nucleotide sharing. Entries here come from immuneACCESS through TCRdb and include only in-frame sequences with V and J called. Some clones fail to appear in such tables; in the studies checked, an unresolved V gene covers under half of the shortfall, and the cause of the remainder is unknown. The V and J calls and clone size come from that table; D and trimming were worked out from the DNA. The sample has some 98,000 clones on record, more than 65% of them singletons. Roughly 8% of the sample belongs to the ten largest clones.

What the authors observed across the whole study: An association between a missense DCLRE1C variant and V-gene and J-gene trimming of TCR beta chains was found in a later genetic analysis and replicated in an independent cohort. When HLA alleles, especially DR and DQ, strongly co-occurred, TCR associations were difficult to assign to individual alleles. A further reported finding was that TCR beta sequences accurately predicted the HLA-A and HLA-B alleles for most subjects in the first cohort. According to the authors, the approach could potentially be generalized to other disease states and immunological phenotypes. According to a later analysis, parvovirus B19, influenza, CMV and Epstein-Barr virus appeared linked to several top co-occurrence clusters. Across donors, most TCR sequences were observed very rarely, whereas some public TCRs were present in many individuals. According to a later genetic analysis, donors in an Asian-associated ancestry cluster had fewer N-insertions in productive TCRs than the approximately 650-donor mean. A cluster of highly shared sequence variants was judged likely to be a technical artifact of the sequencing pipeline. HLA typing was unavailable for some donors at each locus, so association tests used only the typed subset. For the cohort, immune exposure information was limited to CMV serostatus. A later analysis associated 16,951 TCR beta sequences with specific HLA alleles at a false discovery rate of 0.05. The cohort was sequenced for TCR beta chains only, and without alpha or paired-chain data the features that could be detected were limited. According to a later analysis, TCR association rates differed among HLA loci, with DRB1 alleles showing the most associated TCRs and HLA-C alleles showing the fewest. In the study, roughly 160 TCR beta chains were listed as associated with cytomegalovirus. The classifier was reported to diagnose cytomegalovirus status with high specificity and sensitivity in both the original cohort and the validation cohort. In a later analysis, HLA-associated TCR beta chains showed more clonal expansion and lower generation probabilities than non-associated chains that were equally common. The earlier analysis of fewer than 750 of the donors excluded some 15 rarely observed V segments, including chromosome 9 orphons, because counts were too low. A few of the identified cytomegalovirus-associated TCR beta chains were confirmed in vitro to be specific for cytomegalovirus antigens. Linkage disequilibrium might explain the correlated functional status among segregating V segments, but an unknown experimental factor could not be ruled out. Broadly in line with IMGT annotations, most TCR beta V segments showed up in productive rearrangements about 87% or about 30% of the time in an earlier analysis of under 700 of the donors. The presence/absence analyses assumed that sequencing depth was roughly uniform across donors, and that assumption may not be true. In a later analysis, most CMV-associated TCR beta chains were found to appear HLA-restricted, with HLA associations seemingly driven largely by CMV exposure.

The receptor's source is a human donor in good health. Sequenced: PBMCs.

The DNA is TGTGCCAGCAGCTTACCGGGACAGGGAGAGTCACCCCTCCACTTT. It translates as CASSLPGQGESPLHF. The rearranged chain carries TRBV5-6 and TRBJ1-6; 9 middle bases align to TRBD1. CDR1 and CDR2 were assigned from the germline V gene as SGHDT and YYEEEE. Compared with germline, V lacks 2 bases and J lacks 10 bases; bases without a gene match: 7. The CDR3 has 15 amino acids, counting the end cysteine and phenylalanine. Only the CDR3 DNA is retained, 45 bases long and in frame from the first base.